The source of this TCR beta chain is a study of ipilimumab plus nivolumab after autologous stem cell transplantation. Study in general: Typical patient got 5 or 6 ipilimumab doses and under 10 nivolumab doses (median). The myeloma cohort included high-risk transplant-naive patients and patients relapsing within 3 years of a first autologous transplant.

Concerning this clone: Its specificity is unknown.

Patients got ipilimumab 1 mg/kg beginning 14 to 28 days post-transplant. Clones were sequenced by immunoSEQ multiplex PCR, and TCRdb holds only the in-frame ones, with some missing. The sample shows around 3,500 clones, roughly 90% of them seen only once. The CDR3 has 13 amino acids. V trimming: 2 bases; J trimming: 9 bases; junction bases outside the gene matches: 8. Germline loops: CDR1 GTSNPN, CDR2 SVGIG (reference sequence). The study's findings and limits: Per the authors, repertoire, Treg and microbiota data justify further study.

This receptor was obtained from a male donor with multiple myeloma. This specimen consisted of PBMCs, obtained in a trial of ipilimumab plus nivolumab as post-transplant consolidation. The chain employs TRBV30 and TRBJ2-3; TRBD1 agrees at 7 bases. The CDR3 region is CAWSTAGGMTQYF. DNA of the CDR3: TGTGCCTGGAGTACGGCAGGGGGTATGACGCAGTATTTT.